This entry is about one T cell receptor beta chain. Its antigen is as yet unknown. Profiling relied on immunoSEQ multiplex PCR, and the TCRdb table lists in-frame clones only, not all of them. The sample has 110,000 or so clones, 70% to 90% seen once. Between the trimmed V and J ends, which lost 2 bases and 0 bases, there was a span of 5 bases. CDR1 and CDR2 (germline): SGHAT, FQNNGV. The CDR3 spans 14 residues. The record originates from a study of T cell responses to AZD1222 COVID-19 vaccine. Notes on the study in general: Spike-specific TCR breadth and depth were elevated following two AZD1222 doses. Repertoires were obtained only post-peak T cell response.

The TCR sequence derives from an adult who received the AZD1222 COVID-19 vaccine. This chain links TRBV11-2 with TRBJ1-3; D remains unclear. The input for sequencing was peripheral blood, taken 28 days after the second AZD1222 dose. The DNA of the CDR3 is TGTGCCAGCAGCTTAAGCCCCTCTGGAAACACCATATATTTT. This gives the protein CASSLSPSGNTIYF. The entire variable domain, with the rest obtained from reference TRBV11-2 and TRBJ1-3, is as follows: EAGVAQSPRYKIIEKRQSVAFWCNPISGHATLYWYQQILGQGPKLLIQFQNNGVVDDSQLPKDRFSAERLKGVDSTLKIQPAKLEDSAVYLCASSLSPSGNTIYFGEGSWLTVV.